A single sample gave rise to the 10 T cell receptor beta chains below, sequenced in a study of CD8 T cells in Susac syndrome. Random hexamers primed reverse transcription of about 0.45 to 1 ug RNA. TCRdb fed the immunoSEQ multiplex PCR reads into MiXCR, producing one record per CDR3 protein. The data show approximately 74,000 distinct CDR3 sequences, about 92% seen once. Sequences were obtained from CD4+ T cells from PBMCs. Every receptor here comes from a human donor with Susac syndrome.

This clonotype was picked up one time. This rearrangement joins TRBV18 to TRBJ2-2; D unclear. The germline V gene has CDR1 KGHSH and CDR2 LQKENI. V was trimmed by 4 bases and J by 0 bases, leaving 12 bases between them. CDR3 length: 16 amino acids. The CDR3 region has the DNA TGTGCCAGCTCACAACTTACGCGTGCGAACACCGGGGAGCTGTTTTTT. Amino acid sequence: CASSQLTRANTGELFF.

This chain connects TRBV27 to TRBJ2-2; D unresolved. This CDR3 region has 12 residues. Germline CDR1 is MNHEY and CDR2 is SMNVEV (reference sequence). Trimming left V 6 bases short and J 14 bases short, with 16 bases between. In DNA form, the CDR3 reads TGTGCCAGCAGCCCCGAAGGGCTGAAACTGTTTTTT. Protein: CASSPEGLKLFF.

This clonotype was counted between two and nine times. The junction departs from the called germline gene at one end, perhaps through a read error. The V gene is TRBV5-1, the J gene TRBJ2-1; D ambiguous. Germline assignment: CDR1 SGHRS and CDR2 YFSETQ. There are 15 residues in the CDR3. The CDR3 DNA follows: TGTGCCAGCAGCTTGGACCGAAGCTCCTACAATGAGCAGTTCTTC. Its protein is CASSLDRSSYNEQFF.

This clonotype was seen a single time. This chain connects TRBV7-9 to TRBJ2-7; possible D gene TRBD1, 6 bases. CDR1 is SEHNR, CDR2 FQNEAQ, per germline (reference sequence). V was pared by 5 bases and J by 2 bases, with 16 bases between. This CDR3 contains 15 residues. In DNA, the CDR3 is TGTGCCAGCAGCCGAGAAGGGACAAGTACCTACGAGCAGTACTTC. It is translated as CASSREGTSTYEQYF.

The V and J genes are TRBV3-1 and TRBJ1-5; 7 nucleotides line up with TRBD1. Germline V gene lookup returns CDR1 LGHDT and CDR2 YNNKEL (reference sequence). This CDR3 comprises 14 residues. The trim removed 3 bases at V and 5 bases at J, leaving 4 bases unmatched. CDR3 coding DNA: TGTGCCAGCAGCCACGGACAGGTAGATCAGCCCCAGCATTTT. The encoded protein is CASSHGQVDQPQHF.

The chain has TRBV5-1 and TRBJ2-7; D gene ambiguous. This CDR3 comprises 13 residues. Trimming shortened V by 4 bases and J by 4 bases, and 12 bases separated the two germline ends. CDR1 and CDR2 (germline): SGHRS, YFSETQ. The CDR3 nucleotides read TGCGCCAGCAGCCTGGGCGGAAAATACGAGCAGTACTTC. It is translated as CASSLGGKYEQYF.

This rearrangement joins TRBV7-9 to TRBJ2-3; D may be TRBD2 (5 bases). V gave up 5 bases and J gave up 3 bases, with 12 bases separating them. The V gene's germline CDR1 is SEHNR and CDR2 FQNEAQ (reference sequence). CDR3 length: 14 residues. This CDR3 reads CASSKIEGTDTQYF. DNA of the CDR3: TGTGCCAGCAGCAAAATCGAGGGAACAGATACGCAGTATTTT.

The V and J genes are TRBV6-2 or TRBV6-3 and TRBJ2-5; TRBD1 aligns across 12 bases. The CDR3 has 17 amino acids. Germline values: CDR1 MNHEY, CDR2 SVGEGT. V shed 6 bases, J shed 2 bases, and the junction held 10 bases outside the gene matches. This CDR3 is CASRPPGQGARQETQYF. The CDR3 DNA sequence: TGTGCCAGCAGGCCCCCGGGACAGGGGGCTCGTCAAGAGACCCAGTACTTC.

The rearrangement links TRBV7-6 to TRBJ1-1, with no clear D. CDR3 length: 16 residues. V was trimmed by 3 bases and J by 0 bases, leaving 14 bases between them. The germline V gene encodes CDR1 SGHVS and CDR2 FNYEAQ. The CDR3 nucleotides are TGTGCCAGCAGCTTCTCCCGGACGGGAATGAACACTGAAGCTTTCTTT. Residues: CASSFSRTGMNTEAFF. The full variable domain, in which reference TRBV7-6 and TRBJ1-1 provide the parts outside the CDR3, is GAGVSQSPRYKVTKRGQDVALRCDPISGHVSLYWYRQALGQGPEFLTYFNYEAQQDKSGLPNDRFSAERPEGSISTLTIQRTEQRDSAMYRCASSFSRTGMNTEAFFGQGTRLTVV.

The rearrangement joins TRBV2 to TRBJ2-5; TRBD2 matches 8 bases. The CDR3 is made up of 13 amino acids. The V gene's germline CDR1 is SNHLY and CDR2 FYNNEI. The V and J ends lost 6 bases and 2 bases, in that order; junction bases with no gene match: 2. CDR3 coding DNA: TGTGCCAGCAGCACGGGGGGGCAAGAGACCCAGTACTTC. It codes for CASSTGGQETQYF.